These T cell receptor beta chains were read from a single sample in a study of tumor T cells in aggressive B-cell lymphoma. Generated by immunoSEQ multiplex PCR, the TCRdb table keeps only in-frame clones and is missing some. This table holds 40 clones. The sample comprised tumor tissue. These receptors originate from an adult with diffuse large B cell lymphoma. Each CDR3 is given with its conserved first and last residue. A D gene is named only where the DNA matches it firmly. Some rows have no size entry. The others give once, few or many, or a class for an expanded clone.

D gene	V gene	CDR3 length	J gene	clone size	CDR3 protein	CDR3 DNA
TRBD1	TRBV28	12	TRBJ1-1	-	CASRQGASEAFF	TGTGCCAGCAGGCAGGGGGCGAGTGAAGCTTTCTTT
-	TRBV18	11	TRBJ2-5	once	CASSVGETQYF	TGTGCCAGCTCCGTCGGGGAGACCCAGTACTTC
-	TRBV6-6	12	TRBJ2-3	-	CASTAGTDTQYF	TGTGCCAGCACGGCGGGCACAGATACGCAGTATTTT
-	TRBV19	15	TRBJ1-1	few	CASSSRTGPNTEAFF	TGTGCCAGTAGTTCCAGAACAGGGCCGAACACTGAAGCTTTCTTT
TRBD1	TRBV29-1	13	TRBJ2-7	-	CSVEDGTGYEQYF	TGCAGCGTTGAAGACGGGACAGGGTACGAGCAGTACTTC
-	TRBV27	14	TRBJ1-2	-	CASSAGRAGYGYTF	TGTGCCAGCAGTGCGGGGAGGGCGGGCTATGGCTACACCTTC
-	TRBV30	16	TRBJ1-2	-	CAWMYGSYRKTYGYTF	TGTGCCTGGATGTATGGGAGTTATAGAAAGACCTATGGCTACACCTTC
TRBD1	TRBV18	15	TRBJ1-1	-	CASSRGQTRETEAFF	TGTGCCAGCTCACGGGGACAGACGAGAGAGACTGAAGCTTTCTTT
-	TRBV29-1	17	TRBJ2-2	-	CSVLEGGGARNTGELFF	TGCAGCGTCCTCGAGGGGGGGGGCGCAAGGAACACCGGGGAGCTGTTTTTT
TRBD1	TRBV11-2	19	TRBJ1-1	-	CASSLDLGTGGFTNTEAFF	TGTGCCAGCAGCTTAGACCTAGGGACAGGGGGGTTCACGAACACTGAAGCTTTCTTT
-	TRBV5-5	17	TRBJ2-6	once	CASAADLAQSRANVLTF	TGTGCCAGCGCTGCGGATCTCGCACAAAGTCGGGCCAACGTCCTGACTTTC
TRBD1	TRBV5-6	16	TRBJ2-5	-	CASSLRGQGYQETQYF	TGTGCCAGCAGCTTGAGGGGACAGGGATACCAAGAGACCCAGTACTTC
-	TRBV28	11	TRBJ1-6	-	CASSLSGPLHF	TGTGCCAGCAGTTTGAGTGGACCCCTCCACTTT
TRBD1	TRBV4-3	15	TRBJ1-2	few	CASSYRDRENYGYTF	TGCGCCAGCAGCTACCGGGACAGGGAGAACTATGGCTACACCTTC
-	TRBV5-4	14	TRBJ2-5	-	CASSWEQGRETQYF	TGTGCCAGCAGCTGGGAACAGGGACGGGAGACCCAGTACTTC